This TCR beta chain was obtained from a study of T cell changes during pregnancy in multiple sclerosis. Data came from immunoSEQ multiplex PCR; TCRdb stores just in-frame clones and leaves some out. The sample lists about 85,000 clones; roughly 90% were seen once. From germline, CDR1 is LNHDA and CDR2 SQIVND (reference sequence). Trimming at V came to 4 bases and at J to 3 bases, leaving 1 base not matched to a gene. This CDR3 comprises 13 residues. The rearrangement joins TRBV19 to TRBJ2-3; 7 nucleotides line up with TRBD2. This clonotype was obtained from a female donor with multiple sclerosis, enrolled in a pregnancy study. This specimen was peripheral blood, taken in the first trimester of pregnancy. CDR3 protein: CASSREGTDTQYF. Written as DNA, the CDR3 is TGTGCCAGTAGTAGGGAGGGGACAGATACGCAGTATTTT.